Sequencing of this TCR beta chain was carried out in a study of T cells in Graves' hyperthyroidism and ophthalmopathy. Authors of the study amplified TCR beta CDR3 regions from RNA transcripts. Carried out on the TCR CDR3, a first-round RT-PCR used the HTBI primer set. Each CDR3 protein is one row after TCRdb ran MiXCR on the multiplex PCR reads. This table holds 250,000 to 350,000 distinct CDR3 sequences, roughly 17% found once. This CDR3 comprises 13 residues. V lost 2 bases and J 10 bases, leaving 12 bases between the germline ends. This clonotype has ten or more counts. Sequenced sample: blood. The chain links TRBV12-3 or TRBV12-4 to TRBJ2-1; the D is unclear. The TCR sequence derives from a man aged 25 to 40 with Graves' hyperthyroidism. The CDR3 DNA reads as TGTGCCAGCAGTTTAAAAGGAATGGCCGAGCAGTTCTTC. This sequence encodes CASSLKGMAEQFF.